This TCR beta chain emerged from a study of shared clonotypes between healthy human individuals. It was CD45RO-negative cells, positively selected for CCR7, that made up naive CD8 cells, with terminally differentiated effector memory CD45RA+ cells excluded. From germline, CDR1 is SEHNR and CDR2 FQNEAQ (reference sequence). The trim removed 5 bases at V and 6 bases at J, leaving 5 bases unmatched. The length of the CDR3 is 14 residues. Roughly 200 ng DNA, about 30,000 T cell genomes, went into each sorted-subset replicate PCR. As processed by the authors: Because ImmunoSEQ provided only junction sequences with no quality scores, the filtering differed. Produced via immunoSEQ multiplex PCR; TCRdb's table is partial and in-frame only. The DNA gave D and trimming, while V, J and clone size come from that table. Among around 620,000 clones listed, about 95% were seen once.

The clonotype was recovered from a woman aged 30 to 39 in good health. This chain connects TRBV7-9 to TRBJ2-1, with 9 nucleotides matching TRBD2. Input material: naive CD8+ T cells sorted from blood. The CDR3 DNA is TGTGCCAGCAGCCAAATAGCGGGAGTCAATGAGCAGTTCTTC. It codes for CASSQIAGVNEQFF.